This TCR beta chain originates from a study of identifying expanded T cells in peripheral blood. Regarding the study as a whole: Technical replicates showed approximately 1.2 changed clones; two weeks roughly 15; four weeks 19.

Profiling relied on immunoSEQ multiplex PCR, and the TCRdb table lists in-frame clones only, not all of them. Of 70,000 to 100,000 clones in the sample, more than 75% were seen once. Notes on this clone: What it binds is not known.

The TCR was taken from a person aged 18 to 75 in good health. Specimen: blood.

CDR3 sequence: CASSELRSTDTQYF. CDR3 coding DNA: TGTGCCAGCAGTGAACTGCGATCAACAGATACGCAGTATTTT. This sequence joins TRBV25-1 and TRBJ2-3, with unresolved D. CDR3 length: 14 residues. V was trimmed by 2 bases and J by 3 bases, leaving 9 bases between them. Germline V gene sequence: CDR1 MGHDK, CDR2 SYGVNS.